This entry lists 28 T cell receptor beta chains sequenced from one sample in a study of shared clonotypes between healthy human individuals. Produced via immunoSEQ multiplex PCR; TCRdb's table is partial and in-frame only. The repertoire consists of roughly 2 million clones, with around 95% occurring once and the leading ten covering about 0.13%. Sequencing input: naive CD4+ T cells sorted from blood. Subset noted: CD45RA+ positively selected. These receptors were collected from a man younger than 30 in good health.

This chain uses TRBV14 with TRBJ2-5; no clear D. The ends were cut back, 3 bases at V and 1 base at J, with 6 bases in the middle. The germline V gene encodes CDR1 SGHDN and CDR2 FVKESK. This CDR3 has 13 amino acids. CDR3 residues: CASSHGIQETQYF. CDR3 nucleotide sequence: TGTGCCAGCAGCCACGGTATCCAAGAGACCCAGTACTTC. Together with reference TRBV14 and TRBJ2-5, the CDR3 gives the full variable domain: EAGVTQFPSHSVIEKGQTVTLRCDPISGHDNLYWYRRVMGKEIKFLLHFVKESKQDESGMPNNRFLAERTGGTYSTLKVQPAELEDSGVYFCASSHGIQETQYFGPGTRLLVL.

The chain recombines TRBV27 with TRBJ1-2, with D maybe TRBD1 (6 bases). CDR1 MNHEY and CDR2 SMNVEV come from the germline V gene (reference sequence). Deletions cut 7 bases from V and 7 bases from J, with 19 bases between. CDR3 size: 14 residues. CDR3 sequence reads: CASTSLGGRFGYTF. The CDR3 DNA is TGTGCCAGCACCTCCTTGGGGGGGCGATTTGGCTACACCTTC.

About this clone itself: The same CDR3 also results from other DNA sequences found in this sample. The V gene is TRBV18, the J gene TRBJ1-1; D call uncertain. CDR1 is KGHSH, CDR2 LQKENI, per germline. The CDR3 runs to 13 residues. V was clipped by 0 bases and J by 0 bases, with 2 bases between them. The CDR3 DNA follows: TGTGCCAGCTCACCACCTCTGAACACTGAAGCTTTCTTT. Translation: CASSPPLNTEAFF.

This clone was seen only once. The chain couples TRBV13 to TRBJ2-7; 9 nucleotides agree with TRBD1. The CDR3 has 12 amino acids. The V and J ends lost 4 bases and 12 bases, in that order; junction bases with no gene match: 7. Looked up from germline, CDR1 is PRHDT and CDR2 is FYEKMQ (reference sequence). The CDR3 loop is CASSSPGQGGYF. The CDR3 DNA reads as TGTGCCAGCAGCTCCCCGGGACAGGGTGGGTACTTC.

The V gene is TRBV28, the J gene TRBJ2-7, with D possibly being TRBD2 (5 bases). V was pared by 3 bases and J by 6 bases, with 9 bases between. This CDR3 region has 12 residues. Per the germline V gene, CDR1 is MDHEN and CDR2 is SYDVKM. CDR3 nucleotide sequence: TGTGCCAGCAGTTTGGCAGGACTCGAGCAGTACTTC. As protein: CASSLAGLEQYF.

The genes are TRBV6-5 and TRBJ1-5; 7 bases match TRBD1. This CDR3 has 16 residues. Unmatched junction bases numbered 5, after V lost 3 bases and J lost 0 bases. Germline CDR1 MNHEY, CDR2 SVGAGI. The chain's CDR3 is CASSYLQGSSNQPQHF. CDR3 DNA sequence: TGTGCCAGCAGTTATTTACAGGGGTCTAGCAATCAGCCCCAGCATTTT.

Comments on this clone: Other nucleotide sequences in the sample specify the same CDR3. The CDR3 DNA follows: TGTGCCAGCAGCTTGGACGGGCTGAACACTGAAGCTTTCTTT. Residues: CASSLDGLNTEAFF. The chain employs TRBV7-2 and TRBJ1-1; D gene ambiguous. The CDR3 contains 14 residues. V dropped 3 bases and J dropped 0 bases, with 8 bases sitting between them. Germline V CDR1 and CDR2: SGHTA, FQGNSA.

CDR3 amino acids: CAWSPDDSWKTEAFF. The DNA for the CDR3 is TGTGCCTGGAGTCCAGACGACAGTTGGAAAACTGAAGCTTTCTTT. The rearrangement uses TRBV30 and TRBJ1-1; TRBD1 is a possible D gene (5 bases). Germline V gene sequence: CDR1 GTSNPN, CDR2 SVGIG (reference sequence). The V end lost 2 bases, the J end lost 5 bases, and 18 bases lay between the germline ends. This CDR3 region has 15 residues.

V gene TRBV5-4 combines with J gene TRBJ1-2; a weak D match, TRBD1 (6 bases). Germline CDR1 SGHNT, CDR2 YYREEE (reference sequence). V lost 4 bases to trimming and J lost 3 bases, with 16 bases between them. The CDR3 is 15 amino acids. CDR3 in amino acids: CASSSGGGWYYGYTF. The DNA for the CDR3 is TGTGCCAGCAGCAGCGGAGGGGGATGGTACTATGGCTACACCTTC.

The CDR3 loop reads CATSRDPQGASTGELFF. DNA of the CDR3: TGTGCCACCAGCAGAGATCCACAGGGGGCGTCCACCGGGGAGCTGTTTTTT. This chain joins TRBV15 and TRBJ2-2, with 9 bases fitting TRBD1. This CDR3 contains 17 residues. V was clipped by 0 bases and J by 4 bases; unmatched bases: 6. Germline V CDR1 and CDR2: LNHNV, YYDKDF (reference sequence).

Here the CDR3 reads CASSSTGGGELFF. DNA of the CDR3: TGTGCCAGCAGCTCGACAGGGGGCGGGGAGCTGTTTTTT. The chain uses TRBV7-2 and TRBJ2-2; 9 nucleotides align to TRBD1. V lost 4 bases, J lost 7 bases, and 1 base stayed unmatched. Looked up from germline, CDR1 is SGHTA and CDR2 is FQGNSA. The CDR3 covers 13 residues.

On this clone: Other DNA sequences in the same sample also yield this CDR3. The chain employs TRBV2 and TRBJ2-7, with TRBD1 matching 9 bases. V shed 6 bases and J 4 bases; nucleotides not matched to a gene: 4. The germline V gene encodes CDR1 SNHLY and CDR2 FYNNEI. This CDR3 is built from 13 residues. As DNA, the CDR3 is TGTGCCAGCAGGGGACAGGGAAGTTACGAGCAGTACTTC. Amino acids: CASRGQGSYEQYF.

The chain carries TRBV19 and TRBJ2-1; D is uncertain. The CDR3 loop spans 14 amino acids. The germline gives CDR1 LNHDA, CDR2 SQIVND (reference sequence). V was shortened by 5 bases and J by 0 bases, with 8 bases between the two germline ends. The CDR3 protein is CASSGSSSYNEQFF. For the CDR3, the DNA is TGTGCCAGTAGTGGGTCCAGCTCCTACAATGAGCAGTTCTTC.

V is TRBV30 and J is TRBJ2-7, with D possibly TRBD2 on 5 matching bases. Per the germline V gene, CDR1 is GTSNPN and CDR2 is SVGIG (reference sequence). The CDR3 covers 11 residues. Trimming removed 8 bases from V and 4 bases from J, with 12 bases in between. The CDR3 sequence: CARVGVYEQYF. The CDR3 DNA sequence: TGTGCCCGGGTCGGGGTGTACGAGCAGTACTTC.

This sequence joins TRBV5-1 and TRBJ2-1; D not resolved. V lost 0 bases and J lost 7, with 11 bases in between. CDR1 SGHRS and CDR2 YFSETQ come from the germline V gene. The CDR3 has 14 amino acids. CDR3 nucleotides: TGCGCCAGCAGCTTGGCCCCACTGGGTAATGAGCAGTTCTTC. It encodes CASSLAPLGNEQFF.

J is TRBJ2-6 and V is TRBV5-1, with a weak D call TRBD1 (5 bases). Germline loops: CDR1 SGHRS, CDR2 YFSETQ. This CDR3 contains 15 residues. Trimming cost V 0 bases and J 4 bases, with 8 bases left between them. The CDR3, as DNA: TGCGCCAGCAGCTTGGGGACATCCGGGGCCAACGTCCTGACTTTC. Translated, it gives CASSLGTSGANVLTF.

The chain is built from TRBV19 and TRBJ1-6; possible D gene TRBD1, 5 bases. The V gene lost 3 bases and the J gene lost 6 bases, with 12 bases spanning the gap. Germline assignment: CDR1 LNHDA and CDR2 SQIVND (reference sequence). This CDR3 spans 15 amino acids. The CDR3 protein is CASSMSGRGNSPLHF. In DNA, the CDR3 is TGTGCCAGTAGTATGTCGGGGCGAGGTAATTCACCCCTCCACTTT.

The chain couples TRBV4-1 to TRBJ2-4; D is perhaps TRBD1 or TRBD2 (5 bases each). Trimming pared 0 bases from V and 0 bases from J, leaving 6 bases between. The CDR3 length is 15 residues. Germline V gene lookup returns CDR1 MGHRA and CDR2 YSYEKL. CDR3 region: CASSQEGVAKNIQYF. CDR3 DNA sequence: TGCGCCAGCAGCCAAGAGGGGGTAGCCAAAAACATTCAGTACTTC.

The chain carries TRBV6-5 and TRBJ1-4; no reliable D call. The CDR3 consists of 15 residues. V was shortened by 2 bases and J by 8 bases, with 15 bases between the two germline ends. CDR1 and CDR2 (germline): MNHEY, SVGAGI. DNA for the CDR3: TGTGCCAGCAGTTACCTCCCTGTAGTAACGGAAAAACTGTTTTTT. Its protein is CASSYLPVVTEKLFF.

The chain uses TRBV2 and TRBJ2-5; the match to TRBD1 covers 8 bases. Trimming cost V 4 bases and J 5 bases; bases outside gene matches: 12. The CDR3 sequence is 16 residues long. CDR1 and CDR2 (germline): SNHLY, FYNNEI. The CDR3 protein is CASSGHLTGVIETQYF. The CDR3, as DNA: TGTGCCAGCAGTGGGCACCTGACAGGGGTTATTGAGACCCAGTACTTC.

This chain connects TRBV5-1 to TRBJ2-6; D gene ambiguous. Per germline, CDR1 SGHRS and CDR2 YFSETQ. Trimming stripped 3 bases from V and 1 base from J, with 8 bases between. The CDR3 covers 15 residues. The CDR3 here is CASSYQASGANVLTF. In DNA form, the CDR3 reads TGCGCCAGCAGCTATCAGGCGTCTGGGGCCAACGTCCTGACTTTC.

The rearrangement uses TRBV7-9 and TRBJ2-7; D gene unclear. The CDR3 contains 15 residues. The V gene's germline CDR1 is SEHNR and CDR2 FQNEAQ (reference sequence). V was trimmed by 1 base and J by 0 bases, leaving 10 bases between them. The chain's CDR3 is CASSLERKNSYEQYF. DNA for the CDR3: TGTGCCAGCAGCTTAGAACGGAAAAACTCCTACGAGCAGTACTTC.

The chain is built from TRBV30 and TRBJ1-5; D might be TRBD1 (5 bases). Looked up from germline, CDR1 is GTSNPN and CDR2 is SVGIG (reference sequence). This CDR3 is built from 14 residues. V dropped 1 base and J dropped 7 bases, with 14 bases sitting between them. The CDR3 sequence: CAWSGGREGQPQHF. For the CDR3, the DNA is TGTGCCTGGAGTGGAGGCAGGGAGGGACAGCCCCAGCATTTT.

This clone has a single count. The chain has TRBV18 and TRBJ2-7, with TRBD2 matching 12 bases. The CDR3 is 17 residues long. V gave up 2 bases and J gave up 6 bases; unmatched junction bases: 11. Germline CDR1 KGHSH, CDR2 LQKENI. CDR3 nucleotide sequence: TGTGCCAGCTCACCATTGGGGCTAGCGGGAGGGCCGATCGAGCAGTACTTC. Translation gives CASSPLGLAGGPIEQYF.

This clone has just one count. Other DNA variants within this sample encode the same CDR3. This chain joins TRBV6-5 and TRBJ1-2; 9 bases are shared with TRBD1. The length of the CDR3 is 14 residues. Germline trimming cut 2 bases from V and 8 bases from J; bases unmatched to any gene: 6. Germline loops: CDR1 MNHEY, CDR2 SVGAGI. CDR3 nucleotide sequence: TGTGCCAGCAGTTACGGGACAGGGAGAGGAGGCTACACCTTC. The encoded protein is CASSYGTGRGGYTF.

V and J are TRBV7-6 and TRBJ2-1; 9 nucleotides align to TRBD2. CDR1 and CDR2 from the germline V gene are SGHVS and FNYEAQ. This CDR3 has 16 residues. V lost 5 bases and J lost 7; bases outside the gene matches: 12. Here the CDR3 DNA reads TGTGCCAGCAGCCCTGATCGGCTAGCGGGAATAAATGAGCAGTTCTTC. This sequence encodes CASSPDRLAGINEQFF.

Regarding this clone: In the same sample, other DNA sequences code for this CDR3. The V gene is TRBV11-2, the J gene TRBJ2-7; possibly TRBD1 for D (5 bases). The germline V and J ends were trimmed by 3 bases and 4 bases, with 10 bases remaining between them. This CDR3 is built from 13 residues. Looked up from germline, CDR1 is SGHAT and CDR2 is FQNNGV. DNA for the CDR3: TGTGCCAGCAGCTTCTCCCCAGGGTACGAGCAGTACTTC. Its protein product is CASSFSPGYEQYF.

Concerning this clone: The sample holds other DNA sequences that translate to the same CDR3. The chain uses TRBV28 and TRBJ1-2; D unclear. This CDR3 has 11 amino acids. Germline CDR1 is MDHEN and CDR2 is SYDVKM. The V and J ends lost 4 bases and 8 bases respectively, with 8 bases between them. For the CDR3, the DNA is TGTGCCAGCAGTTCCCCCCGGGGCTACACCTTC. This translates into CASSSPRGYTF.